The 4 T cell receptor beta chains listed next were all sequenced from one sample in a study of blood T cell repertoires in COVID-19. Repertoires were generated with immunoSEQ multiplex PCR, while TCRdb's copy carries only in-frame clones and drops some. The data show roughly 30,000 clones, 80% to 90% seen once. The sequencing input was peripheral blood. These receptors were obtained from a man older than 75 with acute or convalescent COVID-19.

The chain links TRBV2 to TRBJ1-5; 10 nucleotides align to TRBD1. CDR3 length equals 15 residues. V trimming: 8 bases; J trimming: 4 bases; junction bases outside the gene matches: 8. Germline values: CDR1 SNHLY, CDR2 FYNNEI. In DNA, the CDR3 is TGTGCCAGCGGGGGGTCGGGACAGGGGAATCAGCCCCAGCATTTT. Its translation: CASGGSGQGNQPQHF.

This chain uses TRBV10-3 with TRBJ1-1; D is unclear. Between the trimmed V and J ends, which lost 10 bases and 1 base, there was a span of 10 bases. Per germline, CDR1 ENHRY and CDR2 SYGVKD. This CDR3 is built from 12 residues. The CDR3 bases are TGTGCCACCCTCCGGGGGAACACTGAAGCTTTCTTT. Its translation is CATLRGNTEAFF.

CDR3 DNA: TGTGCCAGTAGTATAGGGGGAGTGGAGCTGTTTTTT. Translation: CASSIGGVELFF. This chain uses TRBV19 with TRBJ2-2, with a weak D call TRBD2 (5 bases). The CDR3 runs to 12 residues. Per the germline V gene, CDR1 is LNHDA and CDR2 is SQIVND (reference sequence). V lost 1 base and J 10 bases, leaving 7 bases between the germline ends.

The chain links TRBV5-1 to TRBJ2-5, with 7 bases that match TRBD2. Germline values: CDR1 SGHRS, CDR2 YFSETQ. V was pared by 6 bases and J by 1 base, with 6 bases of the junction left unmatched. CDR3 size: 14 residues. CDR3 amino acids: CASNLGGSQETQYF. CDR3 in DNA: TGCGCCAGCAACCTCGGGGGGTCCCAAGAGACCCAGTACTTC.